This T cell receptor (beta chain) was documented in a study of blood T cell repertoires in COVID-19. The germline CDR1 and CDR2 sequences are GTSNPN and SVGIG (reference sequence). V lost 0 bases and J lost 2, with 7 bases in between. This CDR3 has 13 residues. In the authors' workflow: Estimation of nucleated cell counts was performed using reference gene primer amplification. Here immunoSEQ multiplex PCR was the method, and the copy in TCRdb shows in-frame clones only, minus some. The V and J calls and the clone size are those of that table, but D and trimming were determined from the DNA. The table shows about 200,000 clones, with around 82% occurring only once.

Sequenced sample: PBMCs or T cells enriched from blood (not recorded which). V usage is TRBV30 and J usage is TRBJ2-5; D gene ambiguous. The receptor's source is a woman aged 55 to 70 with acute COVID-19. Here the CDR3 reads CAWSVSGQETQYF. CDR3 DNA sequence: TGTGCCTGGAGTGTTTCAGGTCAAGAGACCCAGTACTTC. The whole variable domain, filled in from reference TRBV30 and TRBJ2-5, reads SQTIHQWPATLVQPVGSPLSLECTVEGTSNPNLYWYRQAAGRGLQLLFYSVGIGQISSEVPQNLSASRPQDRQFILSSKKLLLSDSGFYLCAWSVSGQETQYFGPGTRLLVL.